A single sample is the source of the 6 T cell receptor beta chains below, sequenced in a study of siplizumab effects on memory and regulatory T cells (dated by TCRdb to about 2019). Library preparation employed the immunoSEQ multiplex PCR assay. The clones in this table, taken by TCRdb from immuneACCESS, are in-frame only. Not every clone is retained; where verified, under half of the shortfall comes from an unresolved V gene, and the cause of the rest is unknown. The sample table lists around 120,000 clones, roughly 94% of them with a count of one. Around 1.5% of the sample is held by the ten biggest clonotypes. Material for sequencing was non-Treg CD4+ T cells sorted from blood. Read against the paper, the sample's cell subset or site label means: FACS-sorted unstimulated CD4+ non-regulatory T cells. Source of these receptors: a human donor in good health.

This rearrangement joins TRBV5-8 to TRBJ2-3; TRBD2 matches 12 bases. This CDR3 has 18 amino acids. Per the germline V gene, CDR1 is SGHTS and CDR2 is YDEGEE. The V segment lost 4 bases and the J segment 2 bases; nucleotides outside the gene matches: 11. CDR3 nucleotides: TGTGCCAGCAGCGGGCGACTAGCGGGAGAAAGTGTCACAGATACGCAGTATTTT. This encodes CASSGRLAGESVTDTQYF. Based on the CDR3 plus reference TRBV5-8 and TRBJ2-3, the full variable domain is EAGVTQSPTHLIKTRGQQATLRCSPISGHTSVYWYQQALGLGLQFLLWYDEGEERNRGNFPPRFSGRQFPNYSSELNVNALELEDSALYLCASSGRLAGESVTDTQYFGPGTRLTVL.

The rearrangement uses TRBV5-1 and TRBJ2-7; 7 bases map to TRBD1. The V gene end was trimmed by 4 bases and the J gene end by 12 bases; junction bases not matched to a gene: 16. Germline loops: CDR1 SGHRS, CDR2 YFSETQ. The CDR3 totals 14 residues. The CDR3 DNA reads as TGCGCCAGCAGCCCGGAGACAGGGACGACCGAGATGTACTTC. Residues: CASSPETGTTEMYF.

The chain employs TRBV18 and TRBJ1-1; 8 nucleotides align to TRBD1. This CDR3 is 13 amino acids long. Germline CDR1 is KGHSH and CDR2 is LQKENI. V shed 6 bases and J 6 bases; nucleotides not matched to a gene: 6. The CDR3 DNA reads as TGTGCCAGCTCGGACAGGGTGAAGGCTGAAGCTTTCTTT. It codes for CASSDRVKAEAFF.

The J gene is TRBJ1-1, the V gene TRBV5-1, with D possibly being TRBD1 (6 bases). Trimming pared 0 bases from V and 1 base from J, leaving 10 bases between. This CDR3 comprises 15 residues. Germline CDR1 and CDR2: SGHRS and YFSETQ. The CDR3 here is CASSLVPGENTEAFF. In nucleotides, the CDR3 is TGCGCCAGCAGCTTGGTTCCAGGGGAGAACACTGAAGCTTTCTTT.

Points on this clone: This CDR3 is also generated by other DNA sequences in the sample. The chain recombines TRBV7-2 with TRBJ2-3, with D uncertain. The CDR3 is 12 amino acids. Trimming left V 3 bases short and J 0 bases short, with 1 base between. The germline gives CDR1 SGHTA, CDR2 FQGNSA. CDR3 residues: CASSFSTDTQYF. CDR3 in DNA: TGTGCCAGCAGCTTTAGCACAGATACGCAGTATTTT.

V gene TRBV4-1 combines with J gene TRBJ1-1, with a tentative D call TRBD1 (6 bases). V lost 4 bases and J lost 4, with 16 bases in between. The CDR3 spans 15 residues. Germline lookup yields CDR1 MGHRA and CDR2 YSYEKL. The CDR3 loop is CASSRGGGSPTEAFF. The CDR3 DNA follows: TGCGCCAGCAGCCGGGGAGGGGGTTCACCCACTGAAGCTTTCTTT.